The 22 T cell receptor beta chains below all came from one sample that was sequenced in a study of early T cells in non-severe SARS-CoV-2 infection. From the 5' RACE reads, TCRdb called clonotypes with MiXCR, one entry per CDR3 protein. The data contain more than 45,000 distinct CDR3 sequences, 6% to 8.5% of them singletons. The sample comprised whole blood. The receptors here all came from an adult who was a healthcare worker with PCR-confirmed SARS-CoV-2 infection or an uninfected control (not recorded which).

V usage is TRBV7-2 and J usage is TRBJ1-5; D may be TRBD1 (6 bases). Germline V CDR1 and CDR2: SGHTA, FQGNSA. Trimming left V 1 base short and J 3 bases short, with 7 bases between. The length of the CDR3 is 14 residues. For the CDR3, the DNA is TGTGCCAGCAGCTTAGGGGGACACAATCAGCCCCAGCATTTT. Translated: CASSLGGHNQPQHF.

This clonotype was seen repeatedly, ten times or more. The J gene is TRBJ2-2, the V gene TRBV7-9; 7 bases fit TRBD1. Germline CDR1 reads SEHNR; CDR2 reads FQNEAQ (reference sequence). The V segment lost 4 bases and the J segment 3 bases; nucleotides outside the gene matches: 8. CDR3 size: 16 residues. The CDR3 nucleotides read TGTGCCAGCAGCTCCACAGGCAGGGGGTACACCGGGGAGCTGTTTTTT. Its protein is CASSSTGRGYTGELFF. The full variable domain, rest sourced from reference TRBV7-9 and TRBJ2-2, is DTGVSQNPRHKITKRGQNVTFRCDPISEHNRLYWYRQTLGQGPEFLTYFQNEAQLEKSRLLSDRFSAERPKGSFSTLEIQRTEQGDSAMYLCASSSTGRGYTGELFFGEGSRLTVL.

CDR3: CASSQVVWLAGSTDTQYF. As DNA, the CDR3 is TGTGCCAGCAGCCAAGTGGTTTGGCTAGCGGGGAGCACAGATACGCAGTATTTT. The V gene is TRBV4-2, the J gene TRBJ2-3, with TRBD2 identical over 9 bases. The V and J ends lost 1 base and 0 bases, in that order; junction bases with no gene match: 8. The germline V gene has CDR1 LGHNA and CDR2 YNFKEQ. The CDR3 runs to 18 residues.

This clonotype has a handful of counts. The rearrangement uses TRBV12-3 or TRBV12-4 and TRBJ1-5; D is perhaps TRBD1 (6 bases). Trimming removed 2 bases from V and 1 base from J, with 15 bases in between. The CDR3 contains 17 residues. The CDR3 DNA reads as TGTGCCAGCAGTTTAAAAGGCGGGGGCCGCAGCAATCAGCCCCAGCATTTT. Translating gives CASSLKGGGRSNQPQHF.

This clonotype was observed a handful of times. The chain employs TRBV10-3 and TRBJ2-7; tentatively, D is TRBD2 (7 bases). Germline loops: CDR1 ENHRY, CDR2 SYGVKD. V lost 3 bases and J lost 6, with 12 bases in between. The CDR3 runs 13 residues. The CDR3 nucleotides read TGTGCCATCAGTGACGGGGGGCAAAGCGAGCAGTACTTC. This sequence encodes CAISDGGQSEQYF.

This clonotype was found many times. The rearrangement uses TRBV7-2 and TRBJ2-1; 8 bases line up with TRBD2. CDR1 is SGHTA, CDR2 FQGNSA, per germline. J was trimmed by 4 bases and V by 5 bases; bases with no gene match: 4. This CDR3 comprises 14 residues. CDR3 sequence: CASSREGGYNEQFF. The DNA for the CDR3 is TGTGCCAGCAGCCGGGAGGGGGGGTACAATGAGCAGTTCTTC.

This clonotype was recorded many times. Germline is not matched at one junction end, which may reflect a read error. The V and J genes are TRBV27 and TRBJ2-7; 9 nucleotides agree with TRBD1. The CDR3 is 15 amino acids. CDR1 MNHEY and CDR2 SMNVEV come from the germline V gene (reference sequence). The CDR3 bases are TGTGCCAGCAGCTTATCCTGGACAGGGGACTACGAGCAGTACTTC. Translated: CASSLSWTGDYEQYF.

This clonotype was recorded many times. The V gene is TRBV29-1, the J gene TRBJ2-1; 7 positions agree with TRBD2. The germline CDR1 and CDR2 sequences are SQVTM and ANQGSEA. The V gene end was trimmed by 3 bases and the J gene end by 6 bases; junction bases not matched to a gene: 14. The CDR3 consists of 16 residues. This CDR3 is CSVEGVAGFLSNEQFF. The CDR3 nucleotides are TGCAGCGTTGAGGGGGTAGCGGGCTTTCTCTCCAATGAGCAGTTCTTC.

This clonotype was seen at least ten times. J is TRBJ2-7 and V is TRBV3-1; no reliable D call. CDR1 is LGHDT, CDR2 YNNKEL, per germline (reference sequence). V lost 5 bases, J lost 4 bases, and 6 bases lay in between. The CDR3 extends over 11 amino acids. CDR3 amino acids: CASSFDYEQYF. The CDR3 nucleotides are TGTGCCAGCAGCTTTGATTACGAGCAGTACTTC.

This clonotype was counted a few times. V is TRBV28 and J is TRBJ2-7, with D hard to call. The length of the CDR3 is 11 residues. CDR1 is MDHEN, CDR2 SYDVKM, per germline. The V gene lost 2 bases and the J gene lost 6 bases, with 5 bases spanning the gap. CDR3 region: CASSLPPEQYF. The DNA of the CDR3 is TGTGCCAGCAGTTTACCCCCCGAGCAGTACTTC.

This clonotype showed up many times. The chain has TRBV7-4 and TRBJ1-3; D uncertain. The V and J ends lost 7 bases and 4 bases respectively, with 14 bases between them. This CDR3 has 14 amino acids. CDR1 and CDR2 from the germline V gene are SGHVT and SQSDAQ. For the CDR3, the DNA is TGTGCCAGCACGGATCCTGTTACAGGAAACACCATATATTTT. Translated: CASTDPVTGNTIYF.

This chain links TRBV7-9 with TRBJ2-1, with TRBD2 matching over 12 bases. V lost 5 bases to trimming and J lost 7 bases; unmatched junction nucleotides: 12. Germline V lookup: CDR1 SEHNR, CDR2 FQNEAQ (reference sequence). The CDR3 length is 17 residues. CDR3 bases: TGTGCCAGCAGCATCCGGACTAGCGGGGCTTTCGGGAATGAGCAGTTCTTC. Encoded protein: CASSIRTSGAFGNEQFF.

This clonotype came up many times. The J gene is TRBJ2-7, the V gene TRBV12-2; the listed D gene, TRBD2, was not tested against the DNA. TRBV12-2 is a documented pseudogene. The CDR3 runs 16 residues. The CDR3 loop reads CASRLVPSGRVYEQYF. CDR3 DNA: TGTGCAAGTCGCTTAGTTCCTAGCGGGAGGGTCTACGAGCAGTACTTC.

Only a few counts were recorded for this clonotype. The chain uses TRBV12-3 or TRBV12-4 and TRBJ2-2; unclear D gene. V lost 6 bases and J 3 bases, leaving 14 bases between the germline ends. The CDR3 consists of 15 residues. In DNA form, the CDR3 reads TGTGCCAGCAGAACTAATCGGCTAGACACCGGGGAGCTGTTTTTT. Translated, it gives CASRTNRLDTGELFF.

The sample holds many counts of this clonotype. The rearrangement uses TRBV30 and TRBJ2-7, with D possibly being TRBD1 or TRBD2 (5 bases each). Germline V lookup: CDR1 GTSNPN, CDR2 SVGIG (reference sequence). The V end lost 0 bases, the J end lost 4 bases, and 16 bases lay between the germline ends. The CDR3 runs 15 residues. The CDR3 spells CAWSVRGASNYEQYF. DNA for the CDR3: TGTGCCTGGAGTGTGAGAGGGGCGTCAAATTACGAGCAGTACTTC.

This clonotype was counted a few times. The V gene is TRBV5-6, the J gene TRBJ1-1; D is possibly TRBD1 (6 bases). Germline V lookup: CDR1 SGHDT, CDR2 YYEEEE. The ends were cut back, 4 bases at V and 3 bases at J, with 16 bases in the middle. CDR3 size: 15 residues. The CDR3 spells CASSMDSLLYTEAFF. CDR3 nucleotides: TGTGCCAGCAGCATGGACAGCTTACTATACACTGAAGCTTTCTTT.

There are many counts of this clonotype. The rearrangement links TRBV29-1 to TRBJ2-7; the D gene is possibly TRBD2 (5 bases). The CDR3 is 13 amino acids. V was clipped by 5 bases and J by 4 bases, with 15 bases between them. Germline CDR1 SQVTM, CDR2 ANQGSEA. The CDR3 loop reads CSVFVGVGYEQYF. In DNA form, the CDR3 reads TGCAGCGTTTTTGTGGGAGTAGGTTACGAGCAGTACTTC.

This clonotype was observed at least ten times. This chain's CDR3 is CASSAGRNGVYEQYF. The DNA for the CDR3 is TGTGCCAGCAGCGCGGGACGCAATGGGGTCTACGAGCAGTACTTC. The chain combines TRBV12-3 or TRBV12-4 with TRBJ2-7; perhaps TRBD2 as D (6 bases). The CDR3 runs 15 residues. Trimming took off 6 bases at V and 3 bases at J, with 18 bases between the two ends.

There are many counts of this clonotype. The chain employs TRBV20-1 and TRBJ1-2; D is ambiguous. The CDR3 contains 12 residues. The V end was cut by 3 bases, the J end by 4 bases, with 9 bases between. Germline V gene data show CDR1 as DFQATT and CDR2 as SNEGSKA (reference sequence). The CDR3 protein is CSARGFGYGYTF. For the CDR3, the DNA is TGCAGTGCTAGGGGGTTCGGCTATGGCTACACCTTC.

This clonotype occurred many times. J is TRBJ2-3 and V is TRBV5-1; a weak D match, TRBD1 (6 bases). V was shortened by 5 bases and J by 5 bases, with 12 bases between the two germline ends. CDR1 and CDR2 (germline): SGHRS, YFSETQ. The CDR3 is made up of 13 amino acids. The CDR3 nucleotides read TGCGCCAGCAGGGAACAGGGTGGAGATACGCAGTATTTT. It is translated as CASREQGGDTQYF.

This clonotype was found many times. The J gene is TRBJ2-7, the V gene TRBV28, with D possibly being TRBD1 or TRBD2 (5 bases each). CDR1 is MDHEN, CDR2 SYDVKM, per germline. CDR3 length equals 15 residues. V was shortened by 3 bases and J by 2 bases, with 14 bases between the two germline ends. CDR3 loop: CASSFRGPPPYEQYF. The CDR3 DNA is TGTGCCAGCAGTTTTAGGGGACCCCCGCCCTACGAGCAGTACTTC.

The J gene is TRBJ2-3, the V gene TRBV29-1; no firm D call. The germline gives CDR1 SQVTM, CDR2 ANQGSEA. V lost 5 bases to trimming and J lost 0 bases, with 9 bases between them. The CDR3 sequence is 13 residues long. This chain's CDR3 is CSVRADSTDTQYF. In DNA form, the CDR3 reads TGCAGCGTTCGGGCGGACAGCACAGATACGCAGTATTTT.